This T cell receptor beta chain was obtained from a study of molecular identifiers for immune sequencing clone quantification. Study observations and caveats: The study found clones above 20 RNA copies held over 99% of effector molecules and under 1% in naive cells.

This CDR3 has 12 amino acids. Deletions cut 7 bases from V and 3 bases from J, with 8 bases between. This clonotype was counted ten times or more. Antigen unknown. MiXCR was run by TCRdb on the PCR reads, yielding one entry per CDR3 protein. The table lists about 100,000 distinct CDR3 sequences, 21% of them singletons. This receptor was taken from a human donor in good health. Some libraries in this study had Jurkat cell RNA spiked in. The chain has TRBV12-3 or TRBV12-4 and TRBJ2-3; D uncertain. Sequenced material: naive CD8+ T cells from blood, with Jurkat cell RNA spiked in. Subset here: FACS-sorted CD8+CD4-CCR7+CD45RA+ naive T cells. CDR3 region: CASNTETDTQYF. The CDR3 DNA follows: TGTGCCAGCAATACAGAAACAGATACGCAGTATTTT.